This TCR beta chain derives from a study of glioma-infiltrating T cells after dendritic cell vaccination. At the level of the study: Patients had newly diagnosed or recurrent glioblastoma and received dendritic cell vaccines. The vaccine used monocyte-derived dendritic cells pulsed overnight with autologous tumor lysate. Three intradermal dendritic cell vaccine injections were given every two weeks.

The trim removed 6 bases at V and 2 bases at J, leaving 9 bases unmatched. The CDR3 contains 16 residues. Germline CDR1 MNHEY, CDR2 SMNVEV (reference sequence). Repertoires were generated with immunoSEQ multiplex PCR, while TCRdb's copy carries only in-frame clones and drops some. The repertoire holds 50,000 to 75,000 clones, with more than 75% as singletons. Time point: after dendritic cell vaccination, including at tumor progression/relapse. None of the glioblastoma patients had an isocitrate dehydrogenase mutation. The chain carries TRBV27 and TRBJ2-3; TRBD2 matches at 9 bases. The source of this sequence is a human donor with glioblastoma. The specimen comprised blood, sampled after dendritic cell vaccination. CDR3 sequence (DNA): TGTGCCAGCAGGCGGGAGGGCGGGGGGTCCACAGATACGCAGTATTTT. Encoded protein: CASRREGGGSTDTQYF.